This T cell receptor (beta chain) was found in a study of blood T cells in healthy people across ages (dated by TCRdb to the mid-2010s). Background on the whole study: In model experiments, roughly one uniquely barcoded TCR beta cDNA molecule per two T cells was captured by template switching. Four age groups were formed from the donors: young (average approximately 15 years), middle-aged (more than 35), aged (62) and long-lived (about 80). The study measured age-related changes in TCR beta repertoire diversity using deep sequencing normalized with unique cDNA molecular identifiers. For two donors (one aged 18 to 29 and one aged 80 or older), the study analyzed two additional independent replicas of 1 million unique cDNA reads from the same blood draw. Points the paper makes about the study in general: Conclusive comparison of naive and antigen-experienced compartments was prevented by the profiling of bulk unsorted PBMCs. There was a strong correlation between observed TCR beta diversity and the percentage of naive T cells measured by flow cytometry. Observed TCR beta diversity per million T cells fell roughly linearly with age, and a significant reduction was already apparent by age around 36. The CMV infection status of donors was not known, potentially confounding age-related changes in expanded clonotypes. The long-lived group showed more naive CD4+ T cells, fewer expanded clones and increased TCR diversity than the aged group, suggesting age selection. Total diversity estimates from one million sequenced T cells were considered lower bounds and underestimates.

The roughly 39 donors, aged about 6 to 100 years, were systemically healthy Caucasian individuals from Russia. Ten milliliters of peripheral blood were drawn from each donor into EDTA-treated Vacutainer tubes. Ficoll-Paque density-gradient centrifugation was used to isolate PBMCs, with at least 7 million per sample. Trizol reagent was used to extract total RNA from PBMCs, with at least 6 micrograms per sample. The percentages of naive CD45RAhigh/CD27high T cells were determined by flow cytometry on a PBMC aliquot from every donor. The table lists this clonotype with a few counts. It has no known antigen specificity. The input lacks base qualities; no much larger clone sits a single base away. The library was made by 5' RACE. The data were produced on an Illumina HiSeq 2500. A second 7 to 11 cycle PCR used a sample-barcoded 5' primer and a J-beta primer mix. A template-switch 5' adaptor carrying 12 random nucleotides introduced a unique molecular identifier onto each TCR beta cDNA molecule. At least 2.5 million CDR3-containing paired-end reads were obtained from each sample. The Mint cDNA synthesis kit, primed by a TRBC-specific oligonucleotide, was used to synthesize first-strand cDNA from all RNA. After uracil-DNA glycosylase treatment, a first 18-cycle PCR used universal primers M1SS and BC2_uni_R on all cDNA. As for the original processing: Each sample was normalized by randomly selecting 1 million high-quality reads, each carrying a distinct molecular identifier. Instead of being binned into consensus sequences, reads with shared molecular identifiers were discarded. MiTCR, set to a Q25 quality threshold and the strictest error-elimination algorithm, was used for CDR3 identification, clonotype clustering and error correction. A nonparametric unseen species model using Euler transformation provided a lower-bound estimate of total TCR beta diversity. TCRdb handled the public reads itself, with Q25 trimming in fastp and clone calling in MiXCR, and kept productive beta chains. Rows are combined by CDR3 protein, so each entry shows the most common genes and DNA. The V and J calls here are based on TCRdb, not the publication. The sample has 500,000 to 550,000 distinct CDR3 sequences on record, approximately 25% of them singletons. Approximately 10% of the sample rests with the top ten.

From the germline V gene (reference sequence), CDR1 is SGHAT and CDR2 is FQDESV. The CDR3 sequence holds 16 residues, the cysteine and phenylalanine included. Just the 48-base CDR3 DNA is kept, in frame starting at base 1. Here V drops 4 bases and J drops 6 bases, and the junction holds 7 bases not matched to any gene. This sample also belongs to another study, concerning T cells of mothers and their children. The second study reports: The donors were nine systemically healthy Caucasian individuals, made up of three mothers and their six children. cDNA synthesis consumed the entire amount of extracted RNA, loaded at around 1.5 ug RNA in each 15 ul reaction. In the second PCR, sample barcodes and 2-4 random nucleotides were introduced via the M1S primer. More than 9 million TCR beta CDR3 reads were obtained from each mother, and several million reads were obtained from each child. Thymic selection shapes the output of TCR recombination in a similar way in related and unrelated pairs, and inherited differences have a minor effect. Normalized repertoire overlap in related mother-child pairs was always slightly higher than in unrelated mother-child pairs, but the difference was never significant. No persistent microchimeric T cell clones were detected, at a sensitivity of around 97 clones per million clonotypes. The study used deep NGS to compare TCR beta repertoires of mothers and children, seeking features distinguishing related mother-child pairs from unrelated individuals. The mean age was 40 +/- 4 years for the mothers and approximately 11 +/- 4 years for the children. After adapter ligation was performed with NEBNext reagents, the libraries were sequenced on an Illumina HiSeq 2000 with 100+100 nt paired-end reads. Mother and child libraries were prepared a month apart and sequenced in separate runs to prevent cross-contamination. For each donor, between about 500,000 and 2,100,000 distinct TCR beta clonotypes were identified. Naive TCR beta clonotypes were estimated from low-frequency clonotypes matched to each donor's FACS-determined naive share, without sorting.

What was sequenced was blood. This TCR was sampled from a boy under 18 in good health. This sequence uses TRBV11-1 and TRBJ2-2; TRBD1 lines up with 11 middle nucleotides. The nucleotide sequence is TGTGCCAGCAGCTCCCGGACAGGGGGCGAGGCCGGGGAGCTGTTTTTT. Its protein product is CASSSRTGGEAGELFF.